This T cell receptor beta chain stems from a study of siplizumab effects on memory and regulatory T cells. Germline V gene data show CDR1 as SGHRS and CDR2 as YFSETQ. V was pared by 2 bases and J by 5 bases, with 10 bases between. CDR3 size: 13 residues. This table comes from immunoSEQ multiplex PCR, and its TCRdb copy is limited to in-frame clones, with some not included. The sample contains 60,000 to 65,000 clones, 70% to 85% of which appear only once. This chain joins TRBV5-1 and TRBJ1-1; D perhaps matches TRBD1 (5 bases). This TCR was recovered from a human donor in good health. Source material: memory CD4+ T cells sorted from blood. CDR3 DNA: TGCGCCAGCAGCTTTTCCGGGGGGACTGAAGCTTTCTTT. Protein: CASSFSGGTEAFF.